The 2 T cell receptor beta chains listed next were all sequenced from one sample in a study of post-analysis software for immune sequencing data. Study results and caveats: About five TRBV segments appeared more often in patients than in controls, and TRBV5-6, TRBV5-1 and TRBV20-1 were among these.

The library was made from cDNA and included unique molecular identifiers. TCRdb reanalysed the PCR reads using MiXCR and keeps one entry per CDR3 protein. The data hold about 500,000 distinct CDR3 sequences, with over 35% observed a single time. Their specific antigens are unknown. Sequences were obtained from blood. Source of these receptors: a girl between 10 and 17 years old with multiple sclerosis.

This clonotype has a single count. The chain has TRBV4-3 and TRBJ2-7; TRBD2 matches at 9 bases. The CDR3 loop spans 16 amino acids. V shed 5 bases and J 0 bases; nucleotides not matched to a gene: 8. Germline assignment: CDR1 LGHNA and CDR2 YSLEER. For the CDR3, the DNA is TGCGCCAGCAGCAAAGTTAGCGGGAGCCCCTCCTACGAGCAGTACTTC. Its translation: CASSKVSGSPSYEQYF.

V gene TRBV29-1 combines with J gene TRBJ2-2; no clear D. The CDR3 consists of 11 residues. CDR1 is SQVTM and CDR2 is ANQGSEA in the germline V gene. Trimming stripped 7 bases from V and 6 bases from J, with 9 bases between. The CDR3 bases are TGCAGCGGTTGGTTGGCCGGGGAGCTGTTTTTT. As protein: CSGWLAGELFF.